A selection of T cell receptor beta chains follows, all from one sample in a study of patients and donors after allogeneic stem cell transplantation. TCRdb reprocessed the RT-PCR reads via MiXCR and lists one record per CDR3 protein. The sample yields about 960,000 distinct CDR3 sequences, around 17% seen once. Sequencing was carried out using blood, either unsorted or a sorted T cell fraction (not recorded which). These receptors were collected from a human donor who was either an allogeneic HSCT recipient or a stem cell or donor lymphocyte infusion donor (not recorded which). It is not recorded whose cells these are; they may come from a transplant donor. Each CDR3 is given with its conserved first and last residue. Each record gives: V gene, D gene, clone size, J gene, CDR3 DNA, CDR3 protein. D genes are given only for firm matches. Size is omitted from some rows. Given values are once, few, many or a class for expanded clones.

TRBV7-9	.	few	TRBJ2-5	TGTGCCAGCAGCTTAGACGCAGCGCTAGAGACCCAGTACTTC	CASSLDAALETQYF
TRBV12-3/TRBV12-4	.	.	TRBJ1-1	TGTGCCAGCAGTTTAGCCGCCGTGGGGACTGAAGCTTTCTTT	CASSLAAVGTEAFF
TRBV10-3	.	many	TRBJ1-1	TGTGCCAGTGGACAGAACACTGAAGCTTTCTTT	CASGQNTEAFF
TRBV12-3/TRBV12-4	.	.	TRBJ1-5	TGTGCCAGCAGTTTTATAGGAGGGGCGGGCAATCAGCCCCAGCATTTT	CASSFIGGAGNQPQHF
TRBV15	TRBD2	few	TRBJ2-7	TGTGCCACCAGCAGAGCCTCTAGCGGGAGTTCCTACGAGCAGTACTTC	CATSRASSGSSYEQYF
TRBV20-1	.	.	TRBJ1-1	TGCAGTGCTAGGATAGGGAGCAGGGAGGCTTTCTTT	CSARIGSREAFF
TRBV10-3	.	few	TRBJ2-2	TGTGCCACCGAGATAACGAACACCGGGGAGCTGTTTTTT	CATEITNTGELFF
TRBV4-1	.	many	TRBJ2-5	TGCGCCAGCAGCCAAGAAGGTGGAGGGCCAGAGACCCAGTACTTC	CASSQEGGGPETQYF
TRBV6-2/TRBV6-3	TRBD1	few	TRBJ2-3	TGTGCCAGCAGTTACACCCCTGGGACAGGGGACGGGACAGATACGCAGTATTTT	CASSYTPGTGDGTDTQYF
TRBV7-2	.	.	TRBJ2-7	TGTGCCAGCAGCTTAAGCGGTAGCGTTTACTACGAGCAGTACTTC	CASSLSGSVYYEQYF
TRBV21-1	.	few	TRBJ1-4	TGTGCCAGCACTTCATCGACAGGGCGTAATGAAAAACTGTTTTTT	CASTSSTGRNEKLFF
TRBV2	.	few	TRBJ2-3	TGTGCCAGCGCCGAGGGGGGAGTATACGCAGATACGCAGTATTTT	CASAEGGVYADTQYF
TRBV20-1	.	.	TRBJ2-2	TGCAGTGCTAGCCTCAGGGATACTGCCGGGGAGCTGTTTTTT	CSASLRDTAGELFF
TRBV15	.	few	TRBJ1-1	TGTGCCACCAGCAGAGATTGGCAGCAAGCTTTCTTT	CATSRDWQQAFF
TRBV6-5	.	.	TRBJ2-7	TGTGCCAGCAGTTACTCGACGGGGGCTCATGGCGAGCAGTACTTC	CASSYSTGAHGEQYF
TRBV11-3	.	few	TRBJ2-1	TGTGCCAGCGGAACTTACATGATCGATGAGCAGTTCTTC	CASGTYMIDEQFF